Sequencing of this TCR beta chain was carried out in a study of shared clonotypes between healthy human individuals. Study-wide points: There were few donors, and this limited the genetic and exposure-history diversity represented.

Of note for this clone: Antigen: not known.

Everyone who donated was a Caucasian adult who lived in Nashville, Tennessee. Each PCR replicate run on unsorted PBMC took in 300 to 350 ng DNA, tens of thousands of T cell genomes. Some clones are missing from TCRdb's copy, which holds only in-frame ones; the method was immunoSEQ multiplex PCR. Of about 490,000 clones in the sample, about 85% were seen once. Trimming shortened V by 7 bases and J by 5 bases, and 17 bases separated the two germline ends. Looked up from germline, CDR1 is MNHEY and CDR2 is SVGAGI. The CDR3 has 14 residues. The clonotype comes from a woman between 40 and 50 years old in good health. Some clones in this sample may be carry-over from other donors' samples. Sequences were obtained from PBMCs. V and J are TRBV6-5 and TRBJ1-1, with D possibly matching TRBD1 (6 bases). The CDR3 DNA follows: TGTGCCAGCAACAGGGACCCCTCGGGGACTGAAGCTTTCTTT. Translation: CASNRDPSGTEAFF.